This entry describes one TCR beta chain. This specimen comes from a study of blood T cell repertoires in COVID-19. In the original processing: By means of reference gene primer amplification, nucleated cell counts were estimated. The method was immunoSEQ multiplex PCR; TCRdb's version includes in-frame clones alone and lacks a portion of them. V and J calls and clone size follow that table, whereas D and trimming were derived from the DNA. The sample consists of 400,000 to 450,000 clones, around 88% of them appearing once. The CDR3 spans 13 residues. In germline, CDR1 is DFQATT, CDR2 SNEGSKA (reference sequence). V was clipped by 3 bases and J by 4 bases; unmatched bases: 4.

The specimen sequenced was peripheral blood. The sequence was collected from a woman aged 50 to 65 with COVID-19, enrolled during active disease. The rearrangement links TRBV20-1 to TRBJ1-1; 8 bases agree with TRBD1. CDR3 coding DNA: TGCAGTGCTAGTCGGACAGGGAGCACTGAAGCTTTCTTT. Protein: CSASRTGSTEAFF.